This TCR beta chain came from a study of radiotherapy plus CTLA-4 blockade in lung cancer. V was shortened by 2 bases and J by 6 bases, with 20 bases between the two germline ends. Germline CDR1 and CDR2: SGHVS and FQNEAQ. The CDR3 contains 17 residues. Findings and limits, study-wide: Interferon-beta, together with early blood T cell clone dynamics, reportedly best predicted response.

Chemo-refractory metastatic non-small-cell lung cancer patients underwent focal radiation alongside CTLA-4 blockade with ipilimumab. Of note for this clone: Its matching antigen is unknown.

Some clones are missing from TCRdb's copy, which holds only in-frame ones; the method was immunoSEQ multiplex PCR. The sample contains roughly 93,000 clones, more than 75% of which appear only once. The source material was peripheral blood, sampled from a patient treated with radiotherapy plus ipilimumab. The V gene is TRBV7-8, the J gene TRBJ1-5; weak D call: TRBD1 (5 bases). The source is a human donor with non-small cell lung cancer who had a partial response to radiotherapy plus ipilimumab. In nucleotides, the CDR3 is TGTGCCAGCAGCTTATATAGTGCCGGGACTAGAGGTCAGCCCCAGCATTTT. Translated, it gives CASSLYSAGTRGQPQHF. Variable domain in full (rest from reference TRBV7-8 and TRBJ1-5): GAGVSQSPRYKVAKRGQDVALRCDPISGHVSLFWYQQALGQGPEFLTYFQNEAQLDKSGLPSDRFFAERPEGSVSTLKIQRTQQEDSAVYLCASSLYSAGTRGQPQHFGDGTRLSIL.